Following are 21 T cell receptor beta chains from one sample sequenced in a study of blood T cells in healthy people across ages. PCR was performed a second time for roughly 7 to 11 cycles using a sample-barcoded 5' primer and a J-beta primer mix. TCRdb ran MiXCR on the 5' RACE reads and lists one entry per CDR3 protein. The sample has over 550,000 distinct CDR3 sequences; 25% to 30% are singletons. The sample consisted of blood. The receptors derive from an elderly woman in good health.

This clonotype appeared many times. This chain links TRBV6-5 with TRBJ2-3, with D possibly being TRBD1 or TRBD2 (5 bases each). Per germline, CDR1 MNHEY and CDR2 SVGAGI. This CDR3 is built from 15 residues. V was pared by 2 bases and J by 3 bases, with 12 bases between. Written as DNA, the CDR3 is TGTGCCAGCAGTTACCCGGGGCAGGGTACAGATACGCAGTATTTT. Its translation is CASSYPGQGTDTQYF.

As for this clonotype: A much larger clone differs from this one at a single base, so this may be a read error. The chain couples TRBV6-1 to TRBJ2-4, with 8 nucleotides matching TRBD1. The DNA end lines up better with TRBJ2-7; the J call may be wrong. The CDR3 loop spans 14 amino acids. Germline V gene lookup returns CDR1 MNHNS and CDR2 SASEGT. DNA for the CDR3: TGTGCCAGCAGGGGACAGGTTGACTGCTACGAGCAGTACTTC. Protein: CASRGQVDCYEQYF.

As concerns this clonotype: A much larger clone differs from this one at a single base, so this may be a read error. The rearrangement uses TRBV27 and TRBJ2-4; perhaps D is TRBD1 or TRBD2 (6 bases each). The J call may not be correct, given that the DNA end is closer to TRBJ2-7. Germline CDR1 and CDR2: MNHEY and SMNVEV (reference sequence). The CDR3 runs to 15 residues. CDR3 in DNA: TGTGCCAGCAGTTCCATAGGGGGGACCTCCTACGAGCAGTACTTC. It translates to CASSSIGGTSYEQYF.

This clonotype has ten or more counts. V is TRBV12-3 or TRBV12-4 and J is TRBJ1-5; tentatively, D is TRBD1 (5 bases). This CDR3 contains 15 residues. Trimming stripped 4 bases from V and 1 base from J, with 11 bases between. The CDR3 DNA reads TGTGCCAGCAGTTGGGGGGGAGGGAGCAATCAGCCCCAGCATTTT. Protein: CASSWGGGSNQPQHF.

As concerns this clonotype: Possible read error: a much larger clone is one base away. The rearrangement uses TRBV5-1 and TRBJ2-1, with TRBD1 matching 9 bases. The J call could be wrong; TRBJ2-7 is a better fit for the DNA end. The CDR3 totals 14 residues. The germline CDR1 and CDR2 sequences are SGHRS and YFSETQ. Here the CDR3 reads CASSPGQGRNEQYF. The CDR3 DNA follows: TGCGCCAGCAGCCCGGGACAGGGTAGGAATGAGCAGTACTTC.

V gene TRBV2 combines with J gene TRBJ1-5; tentative D call: TRBD1 (5 bases). The V and J ends lost 4 bases and 0 bases respectively, with 13 bases between them. There are 16 residues in the CDR3. Germline CDR1 is SNHLY and CDR2 is FYNNEI. CDR3 loop: CASSAAGFNSNQPQHF. CDR3 in DNA: TGTGCCAGCAGTGCAGCAGGGTTTAATAGCAATCAGCCCCAGCATTTT.

This clonotype has a count of ten or more. The V call is TRBV15, the J call TRBJ2-7; 7 bases align to TRBD1. CDR3 length: 15 amino acids. Germline-derived CDR1 and CDR2 are LNHNV and YYDKDF (reference sequence). With 0 bases clipped from V and 4 bases from J, the junction kept 6 bases outside the gene matches. CDR3 in DNA: TGTGCCACCAGCAGAGATCCCATACAGGGGTACGAGCAGTACTTC. Translated, it gives CATSRDPIQGYEQYF.

For this clonotype: This may come from a read error, since a much larger clone is one base off. The rearrangement joins TRBV7-9 to TRBJ2-1; 11 bases are shared with TRBD2. Germline CDR1 reads SEHNR; CDR2 reads FQNEAQ (reference sequence). V lost 3 bases, J lost 13 bases, and 14 bases stayed unmatched. The length of the CDR3 is 16 residues. The CDR3 reads CASSLRSGGAEETQFF. The CDR3, as DNA: TGTGCCAGCAGCTTGCGTAGCGGGGGGGCAGAGGAGACCCAGTTCTTC.

This clonotype was picked up a small number of times. This chain uses TRBV4-3 with TRBJ1-2; 7 positions match TRBD1. V gave up 1 base and J gave up 4 bases; unmatched junction bases: 9. Germline loops: CDR1 LGHNA, CDR2 YSLEER. The CDR3 extends over 16 amino acids. CDR3 sequence reads: CASSQGVDRVVYGYTF. The CDR3 DNA reads as TGCGCCAGCAGCCAAGGGGTCGACAGGGTTGTCTATGGCTACACCTTC.

As regards this clonotype: It may be a read error: a sequence one base away is much more abundant. The chain recombines TRBV5-6 with TRBJ2-5; a weak D match, TRBD2 (7 bases). V shed 4 bases and J shed 11 bases, with 27 bases lying between them. Germline V gives CDR1 SGHDT, CDR2 YYEEEE. CDR3 length: 16 residues. Here the CDR3 reads CASSGRGATTYNEQYF. CDR3 sequence (DNA): TGTGCCAGCAGCGGCCGGGGGGCTACTACCTACAATGAGCAGTACTTC.

This clonotype was detected a few times. The chain has TRBV2 and TRBJ1-1; weak D call: TRBD1 (6 bases). Germline CDR1 SNHLY, CDR2 FYNNEI. The V end was cut by 1 base, the J end by 2 bases, with 11 bases between. CDR3 size: 15 residues. The CDR3 DNA reads TGTGCCAGCAGTGAAGGCACACAGGGAAACACTGAAGCTTTCTTT. It codes for CASSEGTQGNTEAFF.

The CDR3 region is CASSVTWAEGTGVQETQYF. CDR3 DNA sequence: TGTGCCAGCAGCGTGACCTGGGCTGAGGGGACAGGGGTCCAAGAGACCCAGTACTTC. The chain combines TRBV9 with TRBJ2-5, with 10 bases lining up with TRBD1. The germline gives CDR1 SGDLS, CDR2 YYNGEE. CDR3 length: 19 residues. Germline trimming cut 2 bases from V and 1 base from J; bases unmatched to any gene: 14.

The rearrangement links TRBV9 to TRBJ2-3; the match to TRBD2 covers 15 bases. Germline CDR1 and CDR2: SGDLS and YYNGEE. This CDR3 has 17 amino acids. The V and J ends lost 2 bases and 4 bases, in that order; junction bases with no gene match: 5. In DNA form, the CDR3 reads TGTGCCAGCAGCGTCGGGACTAGCGGGGGGTGGGCAGATACGCAGTATTTT. It codes for CASSVGTSGGWADTQYF.

The chain joins TRBV20-1 to TRBJ2-3; TRBD2 aligns across 9 bases. The CDR3 length is 18 residues. The germline V gene encodes CDR1 DFQATT and CDR2 SNEGSKA (reference sequence). The trim removed 6 bases at V and 2 bases at J, leaving 18 bases unmatched. The CDR3 loop reads CSAPAQGLAGALTDTQYF. The CDR3 nucleotides read TGCAGTGCCCCGGCTCAGGGACTAGCAGGGGCCCTCACAGATACGCAGTATTTT.

V usage is TRBV6-2 or TRBV6-3 and J usage is TRBJ2-7; 8 bases are a match to TRBD1. The CDR3 length is 15 residues. V shed 5 bases, J shed 2 bases, and the junction held 8 bases outside the gene matches. Germline assignment: CDR1 MNHEY and CDR2 SVGEGT. CDR3 DNA sequence: TGTGCCAGCAGTCCAACGGACAGGGCGGCCTACGAGCAGTACTTC. This gives the protein CASSPTDRAAYEQYF.

In this sample, this clonotype turned up many times. This chain connects TRBV4-3 to TRBJ2-1; 7 bases fit TRBD2. The CDR3 totals 16 residues. The V and J ends lost 2 bases and 4 bases, in that order; junction bases with no gene match: 8. The germline gives CDR1 LGHNA, CDR2 YSLEER. The CDR3 sequence is CASSQLTSSGYNEQFF. The CDR3, as DNA: TGCGCCAGCAGCCAACTGACTAGCAGCGGGTACAATGAGCAGTTCTTC.

This clonotype has a handful of counts. The chain carries TRBV7-9 and TRBJ1-4, with 7 bases matching TRBD1. CDR1 is SEHNR, CDR2 FQNEAQ, per germline (reference sequence). The junction had 12 bases not matched to a gene; V was cut back by 6 bases and J by 5 bases. This CDR3 is 16 amino acids long. The CDR3 protein is CASSELYRGANEKLFF. The CDR3 DNA reads TGTGCCAGCAGTGAATTGTACAGGGGCGCGAATGAAAAACTGTTTTTT. The whole variable domain, remainder taken from reference TRBV7-9 and TRBJ1-4, is DTGVSQNPRHKITKRGQNVTFRCDPISEHNRLYWYRQTLGQGPEFLTYFQNEAQLEKSRLLSDRFSAERPKGSFSTLEIQRTEQGDSAMYLCASSELYRGANEKLFFGSGTQLSVL.

This clonotype was observed a handful of times. This chain connects TRBV7-6 to TRBJ2-3; no definite D call. The CDR3 loop spans 13 amino acids. Germline CDR1 reads SGHVS; CDR2 reads FNYEAQ. Trimming took 6 bases from V and 4 from J, leaving 11 bases between them. The DNA for the CDR3 is TGTGCCAGCAGGTTCCGGGTTGCAGATACGCAGTATTTT. Residues: CASRFRVADTQYF.

This clonotype was counted at least ten times. This rearrangement joins TRBV4-3 to TRBJ2-3; maybe TRBD2 (6 bases). The CDR3 totals 13 residues. The V gene's germline CDR1 is LGHNA and CDR2 YSLEER. The V and J ends lost 3 bases and 9 bases respectively, with 13 bases between them. The DNA for the CDR3 is TGCGCCAGCAGCCAGAGGGTAGGAGGGACGCAGTATTTT. It yields the protein CASSQRVGGTQYF.

This clonotype appeared a single time. V usage is TRBV6-2 or TRBV6-3 and J usage is TRBJ1-2, with D uncertain. The CDR3 is 11 amino acids. Germline V gives CDR1 MNHEY, CDR2 SVGEGT. V lost 8 bases, J lost 4 bases, and 8 bases lay in between. The CDR3 DNA reads as TGTGCCAGCTGGGAGGCCTATGGCTACACCTTC. Protein sequence: CASWEAYGYTF.

This clonotype was seen at least ten times. CDR3 amino acids: CAWDVDRGHEQYF. The DNA of the CDR3 is TGTGCCTGGGATGTGGACAGGGGCCACGAGCAGTACTTC. The chain is built from TRBV30 and TRBJ2-7; 9 bases are shared with TRBD1. The junction had 7 bases not matched to a gene; V was cut back by 5 bases and J by 5 bases. CDR1 is GTSNPN, CDR2 SVGIG, per germline (reference sequence). This CDR3 region has 13 residues.